The 30 T cell receptor beta chains listed next were all sequenced from one sample in a study of cytomegalovirus exposure and HLA in healthy donors (dated by TCRdb to between 2016 and 2019). Preparation of the library involved the immunoSEQ multiplex PCR assay. For the multiplex PCR, a mixture combining 60 forward primers for TCR Vbeta segments and 13 reverse primers for TCR Jbeta segments was used. Not all clones reach the TCRdb copy of this immuneACCESS table, which keeps in-frame sequences only. Checked studies attribute under half of the gap to unresolved V genes and leave the rest unexplained. The sample table lists roughly 150,000 clones, around 78% of them with a count of one. The biggest ten clones account for roughly 6% of the sample. Material: PBMCs. These receptors came from a woman in her thirties or forties in good health and CMV-seropositive.

V gene TRBV7-9 combines with J gene TRBJ2-7, with D perhaps TRBD2 (6 bases). Germline V lookup: CDR1 SEHNR, CDR2 FQNEAQ (reference sequence). Trimming cost V 8 bases and J 9 bases, with 23 bases left between them. The CDR3 spans 14 residues. The chain's CDR3 is CASGVLALEPAQYF. Written as DNA, the CDR3 is TGTGCCAGCGGGGTACTAGCCCTCGAGCCGGCGCAGTACTTC.

This clone showed up just once. The V gene is TRBV19, the J gene TRBJ2-2; 10 bases agree with TRBD2. Germline V gives CDR1 LNHDA, CDR2 SQIVND (reference sequence). The V gene end was trimmed by 5 bases and the J gene end by 2 bases; junction bases not matched to a gene: 5. The CDR3 is 16 amino acids. CDR3: CASSPWTSGNTGELFF. Here the CDR3 DNA reads TGTGCCAGTAGTCCCTGGACTAGCGGAAACACCGGGGAGCTGTTTTTT.

The chain is built from TRBV5-6 and TRBJ1-2, with unresolved D. The CDR3 spans 14 residues. Germline values: CDR1 SGHDT, CDR2 YYEEEE. With 0 bases removed from V and 4 bases from J, the gap between germline ends came to 10 bases. The CDR3 DNA follows: TGTGCCAGCAGCTTGGAGCGGGGAAGCTATGGCTACACCTTC. Protein: CASSLERGSYGYTF. Drawing the rest from reference TRBV5-6 and TRBJ1-2, the complete variable domain is DAGVTQSPTHLIKTRGQQVTLRCSPKSGHDTVSWYQQALGQGPQFIFQYYEEEERQRGNFPDRFSGHQFPNYSSELNVNALLLGDSALYLCASSLERGSYGYTFGSGTRLTVV.

Written as DNA, the CDR3 is TGCGCCAGCAGCGAGGGACTAGCGGGAGGGCGGGAGCAGTTCTTC. Translation gives CASSEGLAGGREQFF. This chain uses TRBV5-1 with TRBJ2-1; 16 bases line up with TRBD2. The CDR3 runs 15 residues. Germline CDR1 is SGHRS and CDR2 is YFSETQ. The trim removed 4 bases at V and 10 bases at J, leaving 5 bases unmatched.

The rearrangement links TRBV4-1 to TRBJ2-7, with D maybe TRBD2 (5 bases). Germline V gene lookup returns CDR1 MGHRA and CDR2 YSYEKL. V lost 0 bases, J lost 3 bases, and 12 bases lay in between. The CDR3 covers 15 residues. The CDR3 loop is CASSQEASLGYEQYF. The CDR3 coding sequence is TGCGCCAGCAGCCAAGAAGCTAGCCTCGGCTACGAGCAGTACTTC.

This clone was counted many times. This specimen includes other DNA sequences encoding the same CDR3. The genes are TRBV28 and TRBJ2-7, with TRBD1 matching over 8 bases. Per the germline V gene, CDR1 is MDHEN and CDR2 is SYDVKM. The ends lost 6 bases at V and 3 bases at J; junction bases unmatched: 4. This CDR3 has 13 amino acids. DNA of the CDR3: TGTGCCAGCAGCCGCGGACAGGGCTACGAGCAGTACTTC. It codes for CASSRGQGYEQYF.

The chain is built from TRBV13 and TRBJ2-5, with D possibly matching TRBD2 (5 bases). CDR1 is PRHDT and CDR2 is FYEKMQ in the germline V gene (reference sequence). Trimming stripped 3 bases from V and 5 bases from J, with 13 bases between. This CDR3 is 14 amino acids long. DNA of the CDR3: TGTGCCAGCAGCTTCCGGGAACGAAGGGAGACCCAGTACTTC. Its translation is CASSFRERRETQYF.

The chain has TRBV7-8 and TRBJ2-1, with D possibly matching TRBD2 (6 bases). The CDR3 totals 16 residues. Trimming left V 7 bases short and J 0 bases short, with 16 bases between. Germline CDR1 is SGHVS and CDR2 is FQNEAQ. The CDR3 loop reads CASKFNSGFSYNEQFF. CDR3 bases: TGTGCCAGCAAGTTCAATAGCGGATTCTCCTACAATGAGCAGTTCTTC.

The count of this clone is one. The gene calls are TRBV15 and TRBJ2-4; D is possibly TRBD2 (6 bases). CDR1 and CDR2 from the germline V gene are LNHNV and YYDKDF (reference sequence). The CDR3 contains 17 residues. V gave up 0 bases and J gave up 4 bases, with 16 bases separating them. The CDR3 DNA is TGTGCCACCAGCAGAGATCGTTACTCCGGGACTAAAAACATTCAGTACTTC. Residues: CATSRDRYSGTKNIQYF.

The genes are TRBV5-4 and TRBJ2-1; D is possibly TRBD1 (5 bases). The CDR3 runs 16 residues. V was shortened by 4 bases and J by 0 bases, with 14 bases between the two germline ends. Germline CDR1 and CDR2: SGHNT and YYREEE (reference sequence). The CDR3 sequence: CASSPTVRGSYNEQFF. In DNA form, the CDR3 reads TGTGCCAGCAGCCCGACCGTAAGGGGCTCCTACAATGAGCAGTTCTTC.

The rearrangement links TRBV19 to TRBJ1-5; D unresolved. The CDR3 is made up of 12 amino acids. Germline lookup yields CDR1 LNHDA and CDR2 SQIVND (reference sequence). V was cut by 5 bases and J by 6 bases, with 8 bases left in between. CDR3 bases: TGTGCCAGTAGTGTAACGGTTCAGCCCCAGCATTTT. This gives the protein CASSVTVQPQHF.

The chain combines TRBV28 with TRBJ2-2, with a tentative D call TRBD2 (5 bases). Per the germline V gene, CDR1 is MDHEN and CDR2 is SYDVKM. Trimming pared 7 bases from V and 4 bases from J, leaving 16 bases between. The CDR3 is 15 amino acids. CDR3 sequence reads: CASKGHRGRTGELFF. In nucleotides, the CDR3 is TGTGCCAGCAAAGGCCATCGAGGGCGCACCGGGGAGCTGTTTTTT.

The chain employs TRBV7-8 and TRBJ2-1; 10 bases are a match to TRBD1. Germline loops: CDR1 SGHVS, CDR2 FQNEAQ. Trimming removed 6 bases from V and 3 bases from J; junction bases left unmatched: 5. The CDR3 has 15 amino acids. CDR3 residues: CASRRTGGSYNEQFF. In nucleotides, the CDR3 is TGTGCCAGCAGGCGGACAGGGGGGAGCTACAATGAGCAGTTCTTC.

The chain links TRBV7-8 to TRBJ1-2; TRBD1 matches 8 bases. Germline-derived CDR1 and CDR2 are SGHVS and FQNEAQ. V was pared by 3 bases and J by 4 bases, with 7 bases of the junction left unmatched. The CDR3 consists of 15 residues. This chain's CDR3 is CASSLGTGSSYGYTF. CDR3 nucleotide sequence: TGTGCCAGCAGCTTGGGGACAGGATCCTCCTATGGCTACACCTTC.

The chain carries TRBV12-5 and TRBJ2-7; a weak D match, TRBD1 (6 bases). This CDR3 spans 14 amino acids. V was clipped by 5 bases and J by 1 base, with 12 bases between them. CDR1 and CDR2 from the germline V gene are LGHNT and FRNRAP. The CDR3 loop is CASGLDSPSYEQYF. CDR3 DNA sequence: TGTGCTAGTGGTCTGGACAGCCCTTCCTACGAGCAGTACTTC. Using reference TRBV12-5 and TRBJ2-7 for the parts outside the CDR3, the full variable domain is DARVTQTPRHKVTEMGQEVTMRCQPILGHNTVFWYRQTMMQGLELLAYFRNRAPLDDSGMPKDRFSAEMPDATLATLKIQPSEPRDSAVYFCASGLDSPSYEQYFGPGTRLTVT.

This clone was seen only a few times. In nucleotides, the CDR3 is TGTGCCAGCAGTCTCGGGACAGGGAGAGGCAATGAGCAGTTCTTC. Protein: CASSLGTGRGNEQFF. V and J are TRBV27 and TRBJ2-1, with TRBD1 matching 9 bases. There are 15 residues in the CDR3. Unmatched junction bases numbered 8, after V lost 5 bases and J lost 6 bases. Germline CDR1 reads MNHEY; CDR2 reads SMNVEV (reference sequence).

The rearrangement joins TRBV4-1 to TRBJ1-5; D is uncertain. V dropped 4 bases and J dropped 6 bases, with 16 bases sitting between them. Germline V gives CDR1 MGHRA, CDR2 YSYEKL. This CDR3 region has 15 residues. CDR3 amino acids: CASSRTGTEGQPQHF. The CDR3 DNA reads as TGCGCCAGCAGCCGTACGGGCACAGAGGGTCAGCCCCAGCATTTT.

The chain couples TRBV4-1 to TRBJ1-1; D may be TRBD1 (5 bases). Germline assignment: CDR1 MGHRA and CDR2 YSYEKL. Trimming pared 6 bases from V and 4 bases from J, leaving 18 bases between. The CDR3 length is 15 residues. The CDR3, as DNA: TGCGCCAGCAGTCCCGTCGGGGGGGGAGCCACTGAAGCTTTCTTT. Translated, it gives CASSPVGGGATEAFF.

The chain is built from TRBV11-1 and TRBJ1-1; tentative D call: TRBD1 (5 bases). CDR1 and CDR2 (germline): SGHAT, FQDESV (reference sequence). Trimming removed 4 bases from V and 4 bases from J, with 13 bases in between. There are 14 residues in the CDR3. CDR3 loop: CASSSGGRGTEAFF. Written as DNA, the CDR3 is TGTGCCAGCAGCTCGGGCGGAAGGGGCACTGAAGCTTTCTTT.

The chain carries TRBV29-1 and TRBJ2-3, with 8 nucleotides matching TRBD2. CDR3 length equals 14 residues. After removal of 4 bases from V and 0 bases from J, the junction contained 3 bases not matched to a gene. CDR1 SQVTM and CDR2 ANQGSEA come from the germline V gene. The CDR3 region is CSVVVAGSTDTQYF. CDR3 bases: TGCAGCGTTGTGGTAGCGGGGAGCACAGATACGCAGTATTTT.

V gene TRBV5-1 combines with J gene TRBJ2-7; TRBD2 agrees at 9 bases. The V and J ends lost 4 bases and 2 bases, in that order; junction bases with no gene match: 4. This CDR3 comprises 14 residues. Germline CDR1 is SGHRS and CDR2 is YFSETQ. CDR3 bases: TGCGCCAGCAGCACCGGGACTAGCACCTACGAGCAGTACTTC. Translation gives CASSTGTSTYEQYF.

The chain joins TRBV7-2 to TRBJ1-4; 8 bases are a match to TRBD1. Germline V gives CDR1 SGHTA, CDR2 FQGNSA. The junction had 7 bases not matched to a gene; V was cut back by 5 bases and J by 8 bases. The CDR3 spans 14 residues. As DNA, the CDR3 is TGTGCCAGCAGCCCAGGACAGGGTAGCGAAAAACTGTTTTTT. Its protein product is CASSPGQGSEKLFF. Drawing the rest from reference TRBV7-2 and TRBJ1-4, the complete variable domain is GAGVSQSPSNKVTEKGKDVELRCDPISGHTALYWYRQSLGQGLEFLIYFQGNSAPDKSGLPSDRFSAERTGGSVSTLTIQRTQQEDSAVYLCASSPGQGSEKLFFGSGTQLSVL.

In DNA form, the CDR3 reads TGCGCCAGCAGCCCTCAGGGCCCTCCGCTCTACAATGAGCAGTTCTTC. Amino acid sequence: CASSPQGPPLYNEQFF. The rearrangement joins TRBV5-1 to TRBJ2-1; perhaps TRBD1 as D (5 bases). Trimming took 4 bases from V and 3 from J, leaving 17 bases between them. Germline V gene data show CDR1 as SGHRS and CDR2 as YFSETQ. The CDR3 loop spans 16 amino acids.

V and J are TRBV6-1 and TRBJ1-1; TRBD1 matches at 9 bases. The CDR3 spans 14 residues. CDR1 MNHNS and CDR2 SASEGT come from the germline V gene. The ends lost 8 bases at V and 1 base at J; junction bases unmatched: 5. The CDR3 spells CASRPGQGNTEAFF. CDR3 coding DNA: TGTGCCAGCCGCCCGGGACAGGGGAACACTGAAGCTTTCTTT.

This clone was seen once. CDR3 DNA sequence: TGTGCCAGCAGTGAATACGGGGGAGGGAGGGACGAGCAGTACTTC. It is translated as CASSEYGGGRDEQYF. The gene calls are TRBV25-1 and TRBJ2-7, with 7 bases that match TRBD2. V shed 0 bases, J shed 5 bases, and the junction held 7 bases outside the gene matches. The CDR3 has 15 residues. Germline-derived CDR1 and CDR2 are MGHDK and SYGVNS.

The chain is built from TRBV6-5 and TRBJ2-4; 8 nucleotides align to TRBD1. Germline V lookup: CDR1 MNHEY, CDR2 SVGAGI. The CDR3 loop spans 13 amino acids. J lost 15 bases, V lost 6 bases, and 13 bases had no gene match. In DNA form, the CDR3 reads TGTGCCAGCAGATTCTCGACAGGGGCCGGTTGGTACTTC. The encoded protein is CASRFSTGAGWYF.

The genes are TRBV5-6 and TRBJ2-7, with 11 nucleotides matching TRBD2. J was trimmed by 2 bases and V by 2 bases; bases with no gene match: 6. In germline, CDR1 is SGHDT, CDR2 YYEEEE. This CDR3 is 16 amino acids long. The CDR3 coding sequence is TGTGCCAGCAGCTTCTTTAGCGGGAGGGCCGCCTACGAGCAGTACTTC. Protein product: CASSFFSGRAAYEQYF.

This chain links TRBV29-1 with TRBJ1-4; no reliable D call. The V end was cut by 6 bases, the J end by 8 bases, with 16 bases between. This CDR3 has 13 amino acids. Germline lookup yields CDR1 SQVTM and CDR2 ANQGSEA. CDR3 protein: CSVYRTVGEKLFF. The CDR3 DNA sequence: TGCAGCGTATACAGAACGGTTGGAGAAAAACTGTTTTTT. Full variable domain (rest looked up from reference TRBV29-1 and TRBJ1-4): SAVISQKPSRDICQRGTSLTIQCQVDSQVTMMFWYRQQPGQSLTLIATANQGSEATYESGFVIDKFPISRPNLTFSTLTVSNMSPEDSSIYLCSVYRTVGEKLFFGSGTQLSVL.

The genes are TRBV19 and TRBJ2-1, with TRBD2 identical over 14 bases. The trim removed 1 base at V and 3 bases at J, leaving 2 bases unmatched. There are 17 residues in the CDR3. The germline CDR1 and CDR2 sequences are LNHDA and SQIVND (reference sequence). The CDR3 loop is CASSIGGLAGGYNEQFF. As DNA, the CDR3 is TGTGCCAGTAGTATAGGAGGACTAGCGGGAGGCTACAATGAGCAGTTCTTC.

The chain links TRBV4-2 to TRBJ2-2, with 11 positions matching TRBD2. The junction had 2 bases not matched to a gene; V was cut back by 4 bases and J by 1 base. Germline CDR1 reads LGHNA; CDR2 reads YNFKEQ. The CDR3 sequence is 16 residues long. Written as DNA, the CDR3 is TGTGCCAGCAGCCCTCTAGCGGGAGGGAACACCGGGGAGCTGTTTTTT. Amino acids: CASSPLAGGNTGELFF.